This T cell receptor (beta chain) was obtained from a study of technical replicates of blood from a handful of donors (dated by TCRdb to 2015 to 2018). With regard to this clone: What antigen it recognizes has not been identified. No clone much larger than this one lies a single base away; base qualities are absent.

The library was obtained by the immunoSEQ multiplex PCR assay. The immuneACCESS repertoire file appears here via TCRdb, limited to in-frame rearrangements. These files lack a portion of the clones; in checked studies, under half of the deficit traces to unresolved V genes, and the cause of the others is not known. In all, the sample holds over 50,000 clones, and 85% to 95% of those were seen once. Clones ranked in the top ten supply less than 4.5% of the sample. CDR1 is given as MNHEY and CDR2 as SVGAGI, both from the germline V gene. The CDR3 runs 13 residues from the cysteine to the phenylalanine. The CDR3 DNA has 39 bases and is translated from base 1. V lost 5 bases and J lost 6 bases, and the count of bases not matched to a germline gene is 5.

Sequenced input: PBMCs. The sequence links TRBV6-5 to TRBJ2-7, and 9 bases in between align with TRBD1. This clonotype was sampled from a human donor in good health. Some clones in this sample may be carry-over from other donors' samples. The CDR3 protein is CASSRQGGFEQYF. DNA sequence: TGTGCCAGCAGTCGACAGGGGGGGTTCGAGCAGTACTTC.